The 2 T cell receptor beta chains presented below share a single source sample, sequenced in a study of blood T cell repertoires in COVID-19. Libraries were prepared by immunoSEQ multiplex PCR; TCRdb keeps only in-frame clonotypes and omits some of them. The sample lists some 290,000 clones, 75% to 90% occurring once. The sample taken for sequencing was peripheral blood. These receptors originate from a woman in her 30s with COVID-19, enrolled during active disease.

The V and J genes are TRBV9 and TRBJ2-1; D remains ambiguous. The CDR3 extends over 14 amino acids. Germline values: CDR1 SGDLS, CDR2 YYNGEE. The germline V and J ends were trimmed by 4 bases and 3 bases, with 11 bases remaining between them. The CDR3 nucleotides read TGTGCCAGCAGCAACCCTCAGTTCTACAATGAGCAGTTCTTC. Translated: CASSNPQFYNEQFF.

In nucleotides, the CDR3 is TGTGCCAGCTCACCAAACAGGGAACCTTATGGCTACACCTTC. Translating it yields CASSPNREPYGYTF. The V gene is TRBV18, the J gene TRBJ1-2; D is perhaps TRBD1 (6 bases). Trimming left V 2 bases short and J 5 bases short, with 12 bases between. Germline CDR1 reads KGHSH; CDR2 reads LQKENI. There are 14 residues in the CDR3.